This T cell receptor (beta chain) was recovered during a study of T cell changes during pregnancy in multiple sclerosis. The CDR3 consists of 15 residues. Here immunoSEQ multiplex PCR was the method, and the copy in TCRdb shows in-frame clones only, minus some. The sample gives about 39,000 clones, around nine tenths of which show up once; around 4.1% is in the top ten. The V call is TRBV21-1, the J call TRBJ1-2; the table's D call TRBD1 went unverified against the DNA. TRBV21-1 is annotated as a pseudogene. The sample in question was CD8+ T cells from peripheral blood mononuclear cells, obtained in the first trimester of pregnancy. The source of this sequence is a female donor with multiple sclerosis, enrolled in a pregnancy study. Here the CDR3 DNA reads TGTGCCAGCAAGAAAACCGGGACAGGGGATTATGGCTACACCTTC. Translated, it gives CASKKTGTGDYGYTF.